This paragraph covers one TCR beta chain sequence. Which antigen it targets is not known. From cysteine to phenylalanine, the CDR3 is 12 amino acids long. Only the protein is on record. CDR1 SQVTM and CDR2 ANQGSEA are derived from the germline V gene. The data stem from a study of CXCR3-negative and CXCR3-positive naive CD8 T cells (dated by TCRdb to between 2018 and 2021). In the study overall: In total, about 150 million TRB reads were obtained, corresponding to roughly 1.5 +/- 0.3 million reads per library. The diversity and physicochemical repertoire analyses included some 11 donors pooled from two independent experiments. TRBV-TRBJ cluster analysis included naive subsets from several donors and memory cells from 3 donors.

The study at large found these results: TRB CDR3s from CXCR3-positive naive cells showed higher hydrophobicity (lower Kidera factor 4), lower energy, and higher strength and volume indices than CXCR3-negative naive cells. Because surface CD5, which has been linked to self-reactivity in mice, was comparable between naive subsets, TCR interaction strength was also inferred from TRB CDR3 physicochemical properties. Both naive subsets had comparably high repertoire diversity, while memory CD8+ T cells had much lower repertoire diversity. Within the same donor, TRBV-TRBJ usage looked similar between naive CXCR3-negative and CXCR3-positive cells, but memory cells had distinct patterns. CXCR3 expression partially decreased after cryopreservation, so most assays used freshly isolated PBMCs.

For each CD8+ T cell subset, flow sorting was done in triplicate, and roughly 310,000 cells per subset went directly into RLT lysis buffer. Naive CD8+ T cells were defined stringently as CD45RO-CCR7+CD27+CD95- to exclude memory contaminants. Peripheral blood mononuclear cells were isolated from buffy coats using standard density gradient centrifugation. A FACSAria III was used to flow-sort naive CD8+ T cells into CXCR3-negative and CXCR3-positive populations. Total RNA was extracted from sorted cells with an RNeasy Mini Kit. The sample was run on a NextSeq 550. The Human TCR Profiling Kit (MiLaboratory) was used to prepare UMI-labeled 5' RACE TRB cDNA libraries. The full amount of extracted RNA was used for cDNA synthesis, and the full amount of resulting cDNA was used for PCR amplification. Libraries were prepared in parallel with an identical number of PCR cycles. The study's processing was this. With a minimum of two reads required per UMI, MIGEC and MiXCR pulled out about 52,000 +/- 9,100 unique UMI-labeled TRB cDNA molecules from each library. On average, each library contained 40,000 +/- 10,000 functional in-frame TRB CDR3 nucleotide clonotypes without stop codons. After each sample was downsampled to 5000 UMI-labeled TRB molecules, VDJtools was used to calculate diversity metrics such as normalized Shannon-Wiener and Chao1. VDJtools computed clonotype-size-weighted physicochemical properties of the central five CDR3 residues: interaction energy, strength, volume and Kidera factor 4. Each CDR3 protein sequence appears as one entry after TCRdb reprocessed the reads, and no DNA is included. The V and J calls were not made by the authors but by TCRdb's processing. The sample table gives tens of thousands of distinct CDR3 sequences. Of the sample, over 1.3% is held by the ten largest clones.

The chain uses TRBV29-1 and TRBJ2-7; TCRdb's D call of TRBD1 is untestable without DNA. The sequence was collected from a human donor in good health. Some clones in this sample may be carry-over from other donors' samples. What was sequenced was naive CXCR3- CD8+ T cells from blood. In light of the paper, this sample's cell subset or site label describes: CD45RO-CCR7+CD27+CD95- naive CD8+ T cells lacking CXCR3 (TNR3-). The CDR3 reads CSVRTGSHEQYF.